Below, 6 T cell receptor beta chains from the same sample are listed, as sequenced in a study of Ad26.COV2.S vaccination and SARS-CoV-2 variants. TCRdb's copy holds only in-frame clones and misses some; the assay was immunoSEQ multiplex PCR. The data contain 400,000 to 450,000 clones, 80% to 95% of them seen just once; the ten biggest clones take up 9% to 15%. The treatment was: about 20 received Ad26.COV2.S at low or high dose, single or two shots; about 5 received placebo; per-sample allocation not given. Samples came from day 63 after the first vaccine or placebo injection. The sample consisted of peripheral blood, taken in a trial of Ad26.COV2.S vaccine versus placebo. Every receptor here comes from a person aged 18-60 years who received the Ad26.COV2.S COVID-19 vaccine or a placebo.

The chain links TRBV6-1 to TRBJ2-1; TRBD1 might be the D (6 bases). Trimming took 2 bases from V and 3 from J, leaving 11 bases between them. CDR1 is MNHNS and CDR2 is SASEGT in the germline V gene. This CDR3 has 15 residues. Written as DNA, the CDR3 is TGTGCCAGCAGTGAATGGATGGACAGCTACAATGAGCAGTTCTTC. Residues: CASSEWMDSYNEQFF.

V and J are TRBV2 and TRBJ2-7; 14 nucleotides agree with TRBD2. The CDR3 is 13 residues long. V was pared by 6 bases and J by 13 bases, with 8 bases of the junction left unmatched. From germline, CDR1 is SNHLY and CDR2 FYNNEI. CDR3 nucleotides: TGTGCCAGCAGCCCCGGGACTAGCGGGAGATTTTACTTC. Protein sequence: CASSPGTSGRFYF.

The chain combines TRBV5-6 with TRBJ1-2, with a tentative D call TRBD1 (5 bases). V lost 4 bases and J 4 bases, leaving 14 bases between the germline ends. This CDR3 is built from 14 residues. In germline, CDR1 is SGHDT, CDR2 YYEEEE. As DNA, the CDR3 is TGTGCCAGCAGCCGCAGGGTCATTGGCTATGGCTACACCTTC. Translating gives CASSRRVIGYGYTF.

This chain uses TRBV7-2 with TRBJ1-6; D is unclear. V lost 3 bases and J lost 0, with 9 bases in between. The CDR3 is made up of 16 amino acids. Germline V gene data show CDR1 as SGHTA and CDR2 as FQGNSA. Here the CDR3 reads CASSFSRSSYNSPLHF. The DNA of the CDR3 is TGTGCCAGCAGCTTTAGCCGGAGCTCCTATAATTCACCCCTCCACTTT.

This rearrangement joins TRBV5-6 to TRBJ1-2; no definite D call. With 4 bases removed from V and 5 bases from J, the gap between germline ends came to 18 bases. CDR3 size: 15 residues. Germline loops: CDR1 SGHDT, CDR2 YYEEEE. The chain's CDR3 is CASSLRNPGAYGYTF. CDR3 sequence (DNA): TGTGCCAGCAGCCTCCGAAATCCGGGAGCATATGGCTACACCTTC. Full variable domain (rest looked up from reference TRBV5-6 and TRBJ1-2): DAGVTQSPTHLIKTRGQQVTLRCSPKSGHDTVSWYQQALGQGPQFIFQYYEEEERQRGNFPDRFSGHQFPNYSSELNVNALLLGDSALYLCASSLRNPGAYGYTFGSGTRLTVV.

The chain has TRBV6-5 and TRBJ2-5; D might be TRBD2 (6 bases). Germline V gene lookup returns CDR1 MNHEY and CDR2 SVGAGI. The germline V and J ends were trimmed by 6 bases and 5 bases, with 13 bases remaining between them. The CDR3 contains 13 residues. CDR3 DNA: TGTGCCAGCAGGCCGACTAGTGGGGAGACCCAGTACTTC. Residues: CASRPTSGETQYF.